The source of this T cell receptor (beta chain) is a study of blood T cell repertoires in COVID-19. At the level of the study: PBMCs, B-cell-depleted T cells, or T cells provided the cDNA or gDNA that made up the material.

Per the original data handling: The authors estimated nucleated cell counts from reference gene primer amplification. The protocol was immunoSEQ multiplex PCR, while the TCRdb copy is restricted to in-frame clones and leaves out a portion. V and J calls and clone size follow that table, whereas D and trimming were derived from the DNA. The sample consists of about 190,000 clones, about 88% of them appearing once. This CDR3 contains 15 residues. Trimming removed 8 bases at V and 4 bases at J, with 20 bases between. Germline V lookup: CDR1 MNHNY, CDR2 SVGAGI (reference sequence). The specimen sequenced was peripheral blood. The sequence was obtained from a woman aged 35 to 49 who had recovered from COVID-19. This chain joins TRBV6-6 and TRBJ1-2; D ambiguous. CDR3 region: CASLRGLYAPYGYTF. CDR3 sequence (DNA): TGTGCCAGCCTACGAGGGCTATACGCTCCCTATGGCTACACCTTC.